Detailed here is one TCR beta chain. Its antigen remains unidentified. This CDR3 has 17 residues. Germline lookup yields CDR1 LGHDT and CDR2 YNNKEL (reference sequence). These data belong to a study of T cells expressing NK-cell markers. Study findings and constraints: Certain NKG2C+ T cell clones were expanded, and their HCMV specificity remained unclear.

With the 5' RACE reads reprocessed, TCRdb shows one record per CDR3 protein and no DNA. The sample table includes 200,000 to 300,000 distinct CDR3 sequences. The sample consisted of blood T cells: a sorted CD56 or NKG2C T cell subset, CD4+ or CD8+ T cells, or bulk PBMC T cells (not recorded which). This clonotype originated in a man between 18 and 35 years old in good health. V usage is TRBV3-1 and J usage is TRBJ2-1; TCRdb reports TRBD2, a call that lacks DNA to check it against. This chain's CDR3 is CASSRGLAGGEGNEQFF.